The 25 T cell receptor beta chains below come from one sample, sequenced in a study of CD8 T cells in Susac syndrome. Random-hexamer reverse transcription was applied to about 0.45 to 1 ug RNA. MiXCR was run by TCRdb on the immunoSEQ multiplex PCR reads, yielding one entry per CDR3 protein. The data show 170,000 or so distinct CDR3 sequences, with approximately 93% seen just once and more than 0.08% held by the top ten. The sequenced sample was CD4+ T cells from PBMCs. These receptors all stem from a human donor with multiple sclerosis.

This chain links TRBV7-9 with TRBJ1-2; 7 bases line up with TRBD1. CDR1 SEHNR and CDR2 FQNEAQ come from the germline V gene (reference sequence). The CDR3 is made up of 13 amino acids. V trimming: 6 bases; J trimming: 4 bases; junction bases outside the gene matches: 5. This chain's CDR3 is CASSEGQTYGYTF. Written as DNA, the CDR3 is TGTGCCAGCAGTGAGGGACAGACCTATGGCTACACCTTC. Filled out from reference TRBV7-9 and TRBJ1-2, the complete variable domain reads DTGVSQNPRHKITKRGQNVTFRCDPISEHNRLYWYRQTLGQGPEFLTYFQNEAQLEKSRLLSDRFSAERPKGSFSTLEIQRTEQGDSAMYLCASSEGQTYGYTFGSGTRLTVV.

This rearrangement joins TRBV27 to TRBJ2-3, with D hard to call. The CDR3 runs 13 residues. Looked up from germline, CDR1 is MNHEY and CDR2 is SMNVEV (reference sequence). The germline V and J ends were trimmed by 2 bases and 1 base, with 4 bases remaining between them. The CDR3 bases are TGTGCCAGCAGTTTAAAGGGCACAGATACGCAGTATTTT. This sequence encodes CASSLKGTDTQYF.

The chain joins TRBV27 to TRBJ2-5; D ambiguous. The germline V and J ends were trimmed by 2 bases and 2 bases, with 6 bases remaining between them. The CDR3 consists of 13 residues. Germline values: CDR1 MNHEY, CDR2 SMNVEV (reference sequence). The CDR3: CASSLAAQETQYF. In nucleotides, the CDR3 is TGTGCCAGCAGTTTAGCGGCGCAAGAGACCCAGTACTTC.

This chain uses TRBV20-1 with TRBJ1-1; tentatively, D is TRBD1 (5 bases). Per germline, CDR1 DFQATT and CDR2 SNEGSKA (reference sequence). V was cut by 1 base and J by 5 bases, with 14 bases left in between. The CDR3 length is 14 residues. The CDR3 DNA sequence: TGCAGTGCTAGAGTTCCGGGGGGTAGGACTGAAGCTTTCTTT. Its protein is CSARVPGGRTEAFF.

V gene TRBV30 combines with J gene TRBJ1-1; D gene ambiguous. Looked up from germline, CDR1 is GTSNPN and CDR2 is SVGIG (reference sequence). V was cut by 0 bases and J by 7 bases, with 6 bases left in between. The CDR3 is 11 amino acids. Here the CDR3 DNA reads TGTGCCTGGAGTGTACTTGGTGAAGCTTTCTTT. The encoded protein is CAWSVLGEAFF.

This chain links TRBV5-4 with TRBJ2-3; D might be TRBD1 (5 bases). From germline, CDR1 is SGHNT and CDR2 YYREEE (reference sequence). V gave up 1 base and J gave up 6 bases, with 15 bases separating them. CDR3 length equals 15 residues. The CDR3 spells CASSLSGRFGDTQYF. CDR3 DNA sequence: TGTGCCAGCAGCTTGTCAGGGCGCTTTGGGGATACGCAGTATTTT.

Here the CDR3 DNA reads TGTGCCAGCAGGAGCCGGGACAGGGGTAGTGACTACACCTTC. Translating it yields CASRSRDRGSDYTF. This chain uses TRBV3-1 with TRBJ1-2, with 10 bases that match TRBD1. The CDR3 has 14 amino acids. V gave up 6 bases and J gave up 10 bases; unmatched junction bases: 11. Germline-derived CDR1 and CDR2 are LGHDT and YNNKEL (reference sequence).

V and J are TRBV9 and TRBJ2-5, with 11 bases identical to TRBD2. The CDR3 has 20 amino acids. Per germline, CDR1 SGDLS and CDR2 YYNGEE. The V gene end was trimmed by 0 bases and the J gene end by 2 bases; junction bases not matched to a gene: 15. This chain's CDR3 is CASSVATSTSGAAFQETQYF. Here the CDR3 DNA reads TGTGCCAGCAGCGTAGCCACCTCGACTAGCGGGGCCGCTTTTCAAGAGACCCAGTACTTC. Full variable domain (remainder filled in from reference TRBV9 and TRBJ2-5): DSGVTQTPKHLITATGQRVTLRCSPRSGDLSVYWYQQSLDQGLQFLIQYYNGEERAKGNILERFSAQQFPDLHSELNLSSLELGDSALYFCASSVATSTSGAAFQETQYFGPGTRLLVL.

The CDR3 reads CASSQVPQHTGELFF. In DNA form, the CDR3 reads TGTGCCAGCAGTCAGGTCCCGCAGCACACCGGGGAGCTGTTTTTT. The gene calls are TRBV7-2 and TRBJ2-2; D not certain. The CDR3 length is 15 residues. The V and J ends lost 6 bases and 3 bases respectively, with 14 bases between them. Germline CDR1 reads SGHTA; CDR2 reads FQGNSA.

The rearrangement links TRBV29-1 to TRBJ2-1; TRBD2 matches 12 bases. V trimming: 5 bases; J trimming: 4 bases; junction bases outside the gene matches: 6. CDR1 and CDR2 (germline): SQVTM, ANQGSEA. The CDR3 runs 15 residues. CDR3 sequence: CSVSRLAGDYNEQFF. The CDR3 DNA follows: TGCAGCGTTTCCAGACTAGCGGGGGATTACAATGAGCAGTTCTTC.

This clonotype has a single count. The V and J genes are TRBV20-1 and TRBJ1-2; 7 nucleotides agree with TRBD1. Germline lookup yields CDR1 DFQATT and CDR2 SNEGSKA (reference sequence). The CDR3 consists of 13 residues. The J segment lost 10 bases and the V segment lost 1 base, leaving 9 bases of the junction unmatched. As DNA, the CDR3 is TGCAGTGCTAGAGGCGGGACAGCCTTTGACTACACCTTC. Its translation: CSARGGTAFDYTF.

The chain has TRBV5-4 and TRBJ2-1, with no clear D. CDR1 is SGHNT and CDR2 is YYREEE in the germline V gene (reference sequence). The CDR3 runs 13 residues. Between the trimmed V and J ends, which lost 0 bases and 5 bases, there was a span of 6 bases. CDR3: CASSLGSHNEQFF. The CDR3 DNA follows: TGTGCCAGCAGCTTGGGCTCTCACAATGAGCAGTTCTTC.

The chain combines TRBV21-1 with TRBJ2-7; the D call in the table, TRBD1, was not verified against the DNA. TRBV21-1 is a recognized pseudogene. CDR3 length equals 12 residues. CDR3 nucleotide sequence: TGTGCCAGCAGCGCCCACAGGGGAGGGCAGTACTTC. This sequence encodes CASSAHRGGQYF.

This clonotype was found once. The chain carries TRBV9 and TRBJ1-1; no firm D call. The V and J ends lost 0 bases and 0 bases respectively, with 9 bases between them. CDR1 is SGDLS, CDR2 YYNGEE, per germline. The CDR3 has 15 residues. The CDR3 coding sequence is TGTGCCAGCAGCGTAGGCGGCAGGCTGAACACTGAAGCTTTCTTT. It is translated as CASSVGGRLNTEAFF.

The gene calls are TRBV3-1 and TRBJ1-1; maybe TRBD1 (6 bases). CDR1 is LGHDT and CDR2 is YNNKEL in the germline V gene (reference sequence). This CDR3 contains 15 residues. V dropped 1 base and J dropped 1 base, with 10 bases sitting between them. DNA for the CDR3: TGTGCCAGCAGCCAAGCAGGACAGACGAACACTGAAGCTTTCTTT. Protein product: CASSQAGQTNTEAFF.

J is TRBJ1-1 and V is TRBV30; D is perhaps TRBD1 (5 bases). The germline gives CDR1 GTSNPN, CDR2 SVGIG (reference sequence). Deletions cut 6 bases from V and 3 bases from J, with 11 bases between. This CDR3 region has 12 residues. In nucleotides, the CDR3 is TGTGCCTGTAGGACATTGGACACTGAAGCTTTCTTT. It is translated as CACRTLDTEAFF.

V usage is TRBV28 and J usage is TRBJ2-5; D gene uncertain. Per the germline V gene, CDR1 is MDHEN and CDR2 is SYDVKM. The CDR3 has 12 residues. Trimming shortened V by 6 bases and J by 1 base, and 6 bases separated the two germline ends. For the CDR3, the DNA is TGTGCCAGCAGAAGGATCCAAGAGACCCAGTACTTC. It codes for CASRRIQETQYF.

The chain combines TRBV12-5 with TRBJ1-1; D gene unclear. The ends were cut back, 5 bases at V and 3 bases at J, with 7 bases in the middle. The CDR3 spans 12 residues. Germline V lookup: CDR1 LGHNT, CDR2 FRNRAP. This chain's CDR3 is CASGQIYTEAFF. The CDR3, as DNA: TGTGCTAGTGGTCAGATTTACACTGAAGCTTTCTTT.

The chain is built from TRBV5-4 and TRBJ2-7; TRBD2 aligns across 9 bases. Per the germline V gene, CDR1 is SGHNT and CDR2 is YYREEE (reference sequence). The CDR3 is 15 residues long. With V trimmed by 2 bases and J by 5 bases, 8 bases remained unmatched. The CDR3 nucleotides read TGTGCCAGCAGCTTTGGAGGGCGGGGGGGGAACGAGCAGTACTTC. Amino acids: CASSFGGRGGNEQYF.

This chain connects TRBV2 to TRBJ2-2, with 13 bases fitting TRBD2. CDR1 and CDR2 from the germline V gene are SNHLY and FYNNEI. Trimming cost V 6 bases and J 6 bases; bases outside gene matches: 4. This CDR3 region has 15 residues. CDR3 in DNA: TGTGCCAGCAGGGGACTAGCGGGGATCGCCGGGGAGCTGTTTTTT. Its translation is CASRGLAGIAGELFF.

This clonotype has only a few counts. V is TRBV7-9 and J is TRBJ2-2, with D possibly being TRBD2 (5 bases). This CDR3 comprises 13 residues. V was clipped by 1 base and J by 7 bases, with 7 bases between them. The V gene's germline CDR1 is SEHNR and CDR2 FQNEAQ (reference sequence). Here the CDR3 reads CASSLGRDGELFF. DNA of the CDR3: TGTGCCAGCAGCTTAGGACGGGACGGGGAGCTGTTTTTT.

The chain carries TRBV3-1 and TRBJ2-1, with D tentatively TRBD1 (6 bases). V was trimmed by 0 bases and J by 7 bases, leaving 13 bases between them. The CDR3 is 15 amino acids. Germline CDR1 reads LGHDT; CDR2 reads YNNKEL (reference sequence). The chain's CDR3 is CASSQDTVQGNEQFF. CDR3 coding DNA: TGTGCCAGCAGCCAAGATACGGTTCAGGGGAATGAGCAGTTCTTC.

This sequence joins TRBV28 and TRBJ2-7, with 14 bases lining up with TRBD2. Losses at the gene ends were 6 bases for V and 2 bases for J; bases not matched to a gene: 18. The germline V gene encodes CDR1 MDHEN and CDR2 SYDVKM. This CDR3 spans 20 amino acids. CDR3 sequence (DNA): TGTGCCAGCAGCCGGAGAATCGGGGGACTAGCGGGAGAGAATCCCTACGAGCAGTACTTC. It specifies CASSRRIGGLAGENPYEQYF. Full variable domain (remainder filled in from reference TRBV28 and TRBJ2-7): DVKVTQSSRYLVKRTGEKVFLECVQDMDHENMFWYRQDPGLGLRLIYFSYDVKMKEKGDIPEGYSVSREKKERFSLILESASTNQTSMYLCASSRRIGGLAGENPYEQYFGPGTRLTVT.

This chain joins TRBV20-1 and TRBJ1-1; D possibly corresponds to TRBD1 (5 bases). CDR3 length: 14 amino acids. V lost 3 bases and J 0 bases, leaving 11 bases between the germline ends. Germline V gene sequence: CDR1 DFQATT, CDR2 SNEGSKA (reference sequence). CDR3 sequence: CSASPGYMNTEAFF. DNA for the CDR3: TGCAGTGCTAGCCCAGGGTACATGAACACTGAAGCTTTCTTT.

The chain joins TRBV12-3 or TRBV12-4 to TRBJ1-5; the match to TRBD1 covers 10 bases. This CDR3 comprises 15 residues. Germline trimming cut 3 bases from V and 2 bases from J; bases unmatched to any gene: 1. The CDR3 region is CASSLGTGGNQPQHF. Written as DNA, the CDR3 is TGTGCCAGCAGTTTGGGGACAGGGGGCAATCAGCCCCAGCATTTT.